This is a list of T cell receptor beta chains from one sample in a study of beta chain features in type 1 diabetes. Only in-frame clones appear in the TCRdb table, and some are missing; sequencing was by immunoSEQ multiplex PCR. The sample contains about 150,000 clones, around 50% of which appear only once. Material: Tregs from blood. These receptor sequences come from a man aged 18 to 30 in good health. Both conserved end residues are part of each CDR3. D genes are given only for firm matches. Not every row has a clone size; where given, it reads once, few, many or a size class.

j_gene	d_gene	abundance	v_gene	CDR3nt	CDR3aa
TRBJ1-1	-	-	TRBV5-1	TGCGCCAGCAGCTTGAGAGAAGGGGGGAACACTGAAGCTTTCTTT	CASSLREGGNTEAFF
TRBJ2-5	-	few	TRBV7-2	TGTGCCAGCAGCTTAGCGGGTTTTGGAGAGCAGTACTTC	CASSLAGFGEQYF
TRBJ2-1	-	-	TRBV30	TGTGCCTGGAAGCGGCCCTCTTCCTACAATGAGCAGTTCTTC	CAWKRPSSYNEQFF
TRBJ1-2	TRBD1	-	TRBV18	TGTGCCAGCTCACCACCAGGACAGGGAAACTATGGCTACACCTTC	CASSPPGQGNYGYTF
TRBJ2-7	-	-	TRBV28	TGTGCCAGCAGTTCAGGGGGGATTCTAGTCTACGAGCAGTACTTC	CASSSGGILVYEQYF
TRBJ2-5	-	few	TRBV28	TGTGCCAGCAGTTTTTACGGACTCCAAGAGACCCAGTACTTC	CASSFYGLQETQYF
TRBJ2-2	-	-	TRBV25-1	TGTGCCAGCAGAGACGGCAGGGGTTACACCGGGGAGCTGTTTTTT	CASRDGRGYTGELFF
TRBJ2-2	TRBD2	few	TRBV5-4	TGTGCCAGCAGCTTTAGCGGGTACACCGGGGAGCTGTTTTTT	CASSFSGYTGELFF
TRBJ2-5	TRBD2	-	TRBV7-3	TGTGCCAGCAGCTTAAGGCTAGCGGGCCAAGAGACCCAGTACTTC	CASSLRLAGQETQYF
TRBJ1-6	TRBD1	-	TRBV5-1	TGCGCCAGCAGCTCGGGACAGGGAAATTCACCCCTCCACTTT	CASSSGQGNSPLHF
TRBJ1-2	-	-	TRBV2	TGTGCCAGCAGCCGGGACAATGGTGGCTACACCTTC	CASSRDNGGYTF
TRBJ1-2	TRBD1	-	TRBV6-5	TGTGCCAGCAGCCCTCGGGCAGGGGGTGTCTATGGCTACACCTTC	CASSPRAGGVYGYTF
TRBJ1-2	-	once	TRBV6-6	TGTGCCAGCAGTTACGGGTGGGAGTATGGCTACACCTTC	CASSYGWEYGYTF
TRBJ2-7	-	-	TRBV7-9	TGTGCCAGCAGCCCAGGGACAACCTCCTACGAGCAGTACTTC	CASSPGTTSYEQYF
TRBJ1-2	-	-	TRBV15	TGTGCCACTTCCCAATCTAACTATGGCTACACCTTC	CATSQSNYGYTF
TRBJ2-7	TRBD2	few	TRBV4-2	TGTGCCAGCAGCCAAGGGACTAGCGGGAGAATTCACGAGCAGTACTTC	CASSQGTSGRIHEQYF
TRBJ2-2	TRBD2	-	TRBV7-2	TGTGCCAGCAGCCCCTTCGCGGGGGCGAACACCGGGGAGCTGTTTTTT	CASSPFAGANTGELFF
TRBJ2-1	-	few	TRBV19	TGTGCCAGTAGTATACGCTACAATGAGCAGTTCTTC	CASSIRYNEQFF
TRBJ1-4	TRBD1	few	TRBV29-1	TGCAGCGTCGGACAGGGATCTAATGAAAAACTGTTTTTT	CSVGQGSNEKLFF
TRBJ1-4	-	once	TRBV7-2	TGTGCCAGCAGCTTAACAGGGACAACTAATGAAAAACTGTTTTTT	CASSLTGTTNEKLFF
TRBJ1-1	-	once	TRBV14	TGTGCCAGCAGCCAAGGCTCACAGGGACGGGCTTTCTTT	CASSQGSQGRAFF
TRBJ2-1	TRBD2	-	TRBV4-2	TGTGCCAGCAGACAAGACCTGCTAGCGGGGGGGCACAATGAGCAGTTCTTC	CASRQDLLAGGHNEQFF
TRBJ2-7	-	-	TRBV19	TGTGCCAGTAGTATACGACAGGCTTACTTCTACGAGCAGTACTTC	CASSIRQAYFYEQYF
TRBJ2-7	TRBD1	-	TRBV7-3	TGTGCCAGCAGCTCCGACAGGGGGACGATCGAGCAGTACTTC	CASSSDRGTIEQYF
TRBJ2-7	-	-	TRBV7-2	TGTGCCAGCAGCTTAGCCCAGGGGAACGAGCAGTACTTC	CASSLAQGNEQYF
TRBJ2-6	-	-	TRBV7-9	TGTGCCAGCAGCTTGGTCGCGACTGCGGCATGGGGGGCCAACGTCCTGACTTTC	CASSLVATAAWGANVLTF
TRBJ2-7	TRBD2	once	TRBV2	TGTGCCAGCAGGGGGAGGGGTTGGGGCTACGAGCAGTACTTC	CASRGRGWGYEQYF
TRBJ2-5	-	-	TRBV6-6	TGTGCCAGCAGTTACGAGTCGGCGGCGCAAGAGACCCAGTACTTC	CASSYESAAQETQYF
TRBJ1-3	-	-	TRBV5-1	TGCGCCAGCAGCTTGGATGTGGGGCCTGGAAACACCATATATTTT	CASSLDVGPGNTIYF
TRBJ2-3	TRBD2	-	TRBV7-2	TGTGCCAGCAGCTTAAGGATTAGCGGGAGCTCAGATACGCAGTATTTT	CASSLRISGSSDTQYF
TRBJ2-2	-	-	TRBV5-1	TGCGCCAGCAGCTTGAAGAGTGAGCTGTTTTTT	CASSLKSELFF
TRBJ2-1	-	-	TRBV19	TGTGCCAGTAGGCAGGAGGGAACCAATGAGCAGTTCTTC	CASRQEGTNEQFF
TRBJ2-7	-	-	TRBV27	TGTGCCAGCAGTCGGAGAGGACTATCCTACGAGCAGTACTTC	CASSRRGLSYEQYF
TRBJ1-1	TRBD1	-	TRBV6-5	TGTGCCAGTGGCGGCAGGGGGACTGAAGCTTTCTTT	CASGGRGTEAFF
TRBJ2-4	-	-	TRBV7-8	TGTGCCAGCAGCTTAGACGGGGTTGAAAACATTCAGTACTTC	CASSLDGVENIQYF
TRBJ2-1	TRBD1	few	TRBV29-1	TGCAGCGTTTGCGACAGGGGAACGAGCTCCTACAATGAGCAGTTCTTC	CSVCDRGTSSYNEQFF
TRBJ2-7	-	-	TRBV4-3	TGCGCCAGCAGCCAAGTGTGGACAGCCTACGAGCAGTACTTC	CASSQVWTAYEQYF
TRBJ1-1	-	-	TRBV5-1	TGCGCCAGCAGCTCGGCGGGGGGCGCGAGGACTGAAGCTTTCTTT	CASSSAGGARTEAFF
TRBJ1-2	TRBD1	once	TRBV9	TGTGCCAGCAGCAGTCGGACAGGGTACTATGGCTACACCTTC	CASSSRTGYYGYTF
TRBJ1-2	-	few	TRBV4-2	TGTGCCAGCAGCCCAAACTGGGGCGGCTACACCTTC	CASSPNWGGYTF
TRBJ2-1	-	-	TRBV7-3	TGTGCCAGCAGCTTATGGGGGGGGCCTTACAATGAGCAGTTCTTC	CASSLWGGPYNEQFF
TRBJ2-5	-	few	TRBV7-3	TGTGCCAGCAGCCCACTGGGGGGACTGCAAGAGACCCAGTACTTC	CASSPLGGLQETQYF
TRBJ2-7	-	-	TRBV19	TGTGCCAGTAGGGGGACTTACCCGTCGGAGCAGTACTTC	CASRGTYPSEQYF
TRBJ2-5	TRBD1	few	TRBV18	TGTGCCAGCTCACTAAGGACAGGGGAGACCCAGTACTTC	CASSLRTGETQYF
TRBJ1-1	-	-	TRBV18	TGTGCCAGCTCACGGCCTGGCGGACACATGAACACTGAAGCTTTCTTT	CASSRPGGHMNTEAFF
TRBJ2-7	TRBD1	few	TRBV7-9	TGTGCCAGCGAGCGCAGGGGGCAGTACGAGCAGTACTTC	CASERRGQYEQYF
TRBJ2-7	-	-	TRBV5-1	TGCGCCAGCAGACAGGGGGGGTCCTACGAGCAGTACTTC	CASRQGGSYEQYF
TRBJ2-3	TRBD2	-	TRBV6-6	TGTGCCAGCACCACGCGGGGGGCGGTTGCAGATACGCAGTATTTT	CASTTRGAVADTQYF
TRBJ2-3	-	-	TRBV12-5	TGTGCTAGTGGTTTTTCACTCCGCCGGGACTTCCTCCACGATACGCAGTATTTT	CASGFSLRRDFLHDTQYF
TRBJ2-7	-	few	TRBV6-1	TGTGCCAGCAGTGCCTTGACAGGTCCCTACGAGCAGTACTTC	CASSALTGPYEQYF
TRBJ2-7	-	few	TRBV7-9	TGTGCCAGCAGCTTCTCCGGGTCCTTCTCCTACGAGCAGTACTTC	CASSFSGSFSYEQYF
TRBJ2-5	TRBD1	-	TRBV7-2	TGTGCCAGCAACCGACAGGGGCATTCCCAAGAGACCCAGTACTTC	CASNRQGHSQETQYF
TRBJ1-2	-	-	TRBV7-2	TGTGCCAGCAGCTCCAGGGGAAGCGGCTACACCTTC	CASSSRGSGYTF